A selection of T cell receptor beta chains follows, all from one sample in a study of T cell responses to AZD1222 COVID-19 vaccine. The table came from immunoSEQ multiplex PCR; TCRdb's copy has only in-frame clones and leaves some out. Altogether roughly 100,000 clones are present, about 80% being singletons, with the ten largest covering 5%. Sequenced material: peripheral blood, taken on day 0 of AZD1222 vaccination. Receptors originate from an adult in good health. The CDR3 runs from the conserved cysteine through the conserved F or W. The order of the fields is J gene, V gene, clone size, D gene, CDR3 protein, CDR3 DNA. A D gene is named only where the DNA matches it firmly. For some rows the clone size is stated as once, few or many, or as a class when expanded; others skip it.

>TRBJ1-1|TRBV7-2|NA|NA
CASSLVENTEAFF
TGTGCCAGCAGCTTAGTCGAGAACACTGAAGCTTTCTTT
>TRBJ2-5|TRBV18|many|NA
CASSPLGQETQYF
TGTGCCAGCTCACCGCTAGGACAAGAGACCCAGTACTTC
>TRBJ1-6|TRBV6-6|NA|NA
CASSLMGNSPLHF
TGTGCCAGCAGCTTGATGGGTAATTCACCCCTCCACTTT
>TRBJ1-5|TRBV6-6|NA|NA
CASSYSPGWQPQHF
TGTGCCAGCAGTTACTCGCCGGGGTGGCAGCCCCAGCATTTT
>TRBJ2-3|TRBV2|NA|NA
CARGDPAAADTQYF
TGTGCCAGAGGGGACCCCGCCGCCGCAGATACGCAGTATTTT
>TRBJ2-3|TRBV7-8|NA|TRBD2
CASSHALAGGGDTQYF
TGTGCCAGCAGCCATGCCCTCGCGGGGGGCGGGGATACGCAGTATTTT
>TRBJ2-7|TRBV6-5|NA|NA
CASRVATHEQYF
TGTGCCAGCAGAGTAGCGACCCACGAGCAGTACTTC
>TRBJ2-1|TRBV29-1|NA|NA
CSVGVSSYNEQFF
TGCAGCGTCGGGGTTAGCTCCTACAATGAGCAGTTCTTC
>TRBJ1-1|TRBV10-2|NA|TRBD1
CASIRQGRNTEAFF
TGCGCCAGCATTCGACAGGGGCGGAACACTGAAGCTTTCTTT
>TRBJ1-3|TRBV6-1|NA|NA
CASSEDILSANTIYF
TGTGCCAGCAGTGAAGACATCTTGAGCGCAAACACCATATATTTT
>TRBJ2-1|TRBV7-2|once|TRBD2
CASSLYASGGATYNEQFF
TGTGCCAGCAGCTTATACGCTAGCGGGGGGGCAACCTACAATGAGCAGTTCTTC
>TRBJ2-5|TRBV11-2|NA|TRBD2
CASSLTGGVSETQYF
TGTGCCAGCAGCTTAACCGGGGGGGTGTCTGAGACCCAGTACTTC
>TRBJ1-2|TRBV7-8|once|NA
CASSLAEGRGYGYTF
TGTGCCAGCAGCCTGGCTGAGGGGCGAGGCTATGGCTACACCTTC
>TRBJ2-1|TRBV5-8|NA|TRBD2
CASSYEGTSGGNYNEQFF
TGTGCCAGCAGCTATGAAGGGACTAGCGGGGGAAACTACAATGAGCAGTTCTTC
>TRBJ2-5|TRBV7-2|once|NA
CASSLAGGRTQYF
TGTGCCAGCAGCTTAGCCGGGGGCAGGACCCAGTACTTC
>TRBJ2-1|TRBV6-4|NA|TRBD2
CASSDSGTSYNEQFF
TGTGCCAGCAGTGACTCGGGGACTAGCTACAATGAGCAGTTCTTC
>TRBJ2-5|TRBV6-6|NA|NA
CASTGVFGHF
TGTGCCAGCACTGGGGTTTTTGGTCACTTC
>TRBJ1-2|TRBV9|NA|NA
CASSGTEFYGYTF
TGTGCCAGCAGCGGGACAGAGTTCTATGGCTACACCTTC
>TRBJ1-1|TRBV3-1/TRBV3-2|NA|TRBD1
CASSQPTGGTEAFF
TGTGCCAGCAGCCAACCCACAGGGGGCACTGAAGCTTTCTTT
>TRBJ2-3|TRBV7-9|NA|NA
CASSPPAGSTDTQYF
TGTGCCAGCAGCCCCCCGGCGGGGAGCACAGATACGCAGTATTTT
>TRBJ1-2|TRBV28|once|NA
CASRWTGTTGYTF
TGTGCCAGCCGGTGGACGGGCACCACTGGCTACACCTTC
>TRBJ1-5|TRBV10-2|few|NA
CASSEAGLGDNQPQHF
TGCGCCAGCAGTGAGGCCGGCTTAGGGGACAATCAGCCCCAGCATTTT
>TRBJ1-1|TRBV11-1|NA|NA
CASSLGQLEAFF
TGTGCCAGCAGCTTAGGACAGCTTGAAGCTTTCTTT
>TRBJ2-7|TRBV5-8|NA|NA
CASPEDSYEQYF
TGTGCCAGCCCGGAGGATTCCTACGAGCAGTACTTC
>TRBJ1-5|TRBV25-1|once|NA
CASPRGRQCFSNQPQHF
TGTGCCAGCCCACGGGGACGACAGTGCTTTAGCAATCAGCCCCAGCATTTT
>TRBJ1-2|TRBV7-8|once|NA
CASSLAGFNYGYTF
TGTGCCAGCAGCTTAGCAGGATTTAACTATGGCTACACCTTC
>TRBJ2-5|TRBV19|NA|TRBD2
CASSIQRGVAETQYF
TGTGCCAGTAGTATACAGCGGGGGGTGGCAGAGACCCAGTACTTC
>TRBJ1-2|TRBV3-1/TRBV3-2|NA|NA
CASTFGAAYGYTF
TGTGCCAGCACCTTTGGGGCGGCCTATGGCTACACCTTC
>TRBJ2-3|TRBV2|many|TRBD1
CACNRDRGTDTQYF
TGTGCCTGCAACCGGGACAGGGGCACAGATACGCAGTATTTT
>TRBJ1-2|TRBV4-2|once|TRBD1
CASSLSDREGYGYTF
TGTGCCAGCAGCCTCTCGGACAGGGAGGGGTATGGCTACACCTTC
>TRBJ1-2|TRBV19|NA|NA
CASGDGHYGYTF
TGTGCCAGCGGGGACGGCCACTATGGCTACACCTTC
>TRBJ2-7|TRBV27|NA|TRBD1
CASSSAGQGYNEQYF
TGTGCCAGCAGTTCAGCAGGACAGGGGTACAACGAGCAGTACTTC
>TRBJ1-2|TRBV9|NA|TRBD1
CASSVGGTGLNYGYTF
TGTGCCAGCAGCGTAGGAGGGACAGGGCTGAACTATGGCTACACCTTC
>TRBJ2-7|TRBV11-2|NA|NA
CASSLVGYEQYF
TGTGCCAGCAGCTTAGTGGGTTACGAGCAGTACTTC
>TRBJ2-7|TRBV10-3|once|NA
CAISQGSRYEQYF
TGTGCCATCAGTCAGGGTTCTAGATACGAGCAGTACTTC
>TRBJ2-5|TRBV27|NA|NA
CASSKTGRQETQYF
TGTGCCAGCAGCAAGACGGGACGCCAAGAGACCCAGTACTTC
>TRBJ1-1|TRBV10-2|NA|NA
CASKDVGATEAFF
TGCGCCAGCAAAGACGTGGGGGCCACTGAAGCTTTCTTT
>TRBJ1-3|TRBV7-2|NA|NA
CASSLAGAGNTIYF
TGTGCCAGCAGCTTAGCGGGTGCAGGAAACACCATATATTTT
>TRBJ1-2|TRBV4-2|NA|NA
CASSQGGTADYGYTF
TGTGCCAGCAGCCAAGGCGGGACGGCAGACTATGGCTACACCTTC
>TRBJ1-1|TRBV7-9|NA|TRBD1
CASSLARFGTGQGDTEAFF
TGTGCCAGCAGCTTAGCGAGGTTTGGCACAGGGCAGGGGGACACTGAAGCTTTCTTT
>TRBJ2-3|TRBV2|NA|NA
CASSRDAADTQYF
TGTGCCAGCAGCCGGGACGCGGCAGATACGCAGTATTTT
>TRBJ1-4|TRBV15|few|NA
CATSRVRMGPINEKLFF
TGTGCCACCAGCAGGGTACGAATGGGACCCATTAATGAAAAACTGTTTTTT
>TRBJ1-6|TRBV18|NA|TRBD1
CASSLLGGTYNSPLHF
TGTGCCAGCTCACTACTAGGGGGCACGTATAATTCACCCCTCCACTTT